This T cell receptor beta chain was observed in a study of human T cells and chemical hapten exposure (dated by TCRdb to the early 2020s). For the wider study: For sensitization, 2% DPC in acetone was applied to a roughly 2 cm by roughly 2 cm area of upper inner arm skin. Throughout the approximately 24-week study period, patients were also given weekly therapeutic DPC doses on the scalp. Patch testing was performed on the upper back with Finn chambers containing 0.01% DPC, and the patch tests were scored after 6 days according to International Contact Dermatitis Research Group standards. Alopecia areata with under or over 50% scalp involvement, alopecia totalis and alopecia universalis were represented in the patient cohort, which was mostly female. Libraries were pooled for sequencing, and per-sample TCR yields varied mainly because of small differences in library volumes within the pool. In alopecia patients, the study followed how the peripheral blood TCR repertoire changed in vivo over primary and secondary sensitization to diphenylcyclopropenone (DPC), a hapten. Blood was sampled from patients pre-sensitization (week 0) and at 2, 6 and about 24 weeks after DPC sensitization. Blood for TCR sequencing was provided by twenty-nine alopecia patients at one to four time points (pre-sensitization, 2, 6 and 24 weeks). The research as a whole found: Significantly more large CDR3 similarity clusters were formed by expanded TCRs than by pre-sensitization or healthy control sets, consistent with antigen-driven responses. A positive correlation was found between the number of PT1 expanded TCRs and patch test score, with significance reached at thresholds 8, 16 and 32 but not 4. DPC sensitization did not change the number of TCRs with a frequency above 1 in 1000, and there was no evidence of changes in global repertoire structure. Because all patients had alopecia, a presumed autoimmune disease, the immune response of the patients might differ from that of healthy individuals. After repeated subsampling, the strength of the expansion versus patch-test correlation and the threshold at which it became significant changed.

Between the V and J ends, shortened by 2 bases and 5 bases respectively, the junction contains 12 bases. Its CDR3 holds 13 amino acids, cysteine through phenylalanine. Just CDR3 DNA is preserved here, 39 bases in frame from base 1. CDR1 is given as SQVTM and CDR2 as ANQGSEA, both from the germline V gene. Library method: RACE. TCRdb lists the instrument as NextSeq 500. During library preparation, unique molecular identifiers were attached to individual cDNA molecules so that TCRs could be counted in a quantitative, reproducible way. For every blood RNA sample, sequencing covered both the TCR alpha and TCR beta chains. Per the authors' processing: The median number of TCRs per sample was some 100,000, ranging from roughly 20,000 to 690,600. V, J and CDR3 annotation of the TCR reads was carried out using the Decombinator software suite. To make PS versus PT1 abundance plots, every sample was subsampled to the same number of TCRs (28,000). TCRs were defined as expanded if absent before sensitization and observed at least eight times at the 2-week time point. TCRdb itself trimmed the public reads at Q25 with fastp, ran MiXCR and retained productive beta chains. Each record represents a unique CDR3 protein, reported with the most common genes and DNA among its rows. The V and J calls, along with clone size, are taken from TCRdb and not from the paper's own processing. The sample contains around 120,000 distinct CDR3 sequences, about 14% of them found a single time. The ten top clones hold roughly 3.1% of the sample.

This clonotype was picked up a small number of times. Its antigen target is currently unknown. The sample holds no much larger clone one base away, and base qualities are not on file. The meaning of the sample's time point label: pre-sensitization, week 0. Sample treatment or condition, as interpreted from the label and publication: therapeutic diphenylcyclopropenone sensitization with weekly scalp DPC. Blood at each patch-test visit was drawn before the patch test was applied. Patients were considered eligible if aged 18 to 70, diagnosed with alopecia and deemed suitable for DPC therapy, and patients were excluded if pregnant. Total RNA was extracted from unfractionated whole blood collected in Tempus Blood RNA tubes.

The chain employs TRBV29-1 and TRBJ1-1, with the D gene call left open. The material was whole blood, obtained in connection with sensitization to the hapten diphenylcyclopropenone (DPC). The TCR comes from a woman under 30 with alopecia areata. Some clones in this sample may be carry-over from other donors' samples. DNA sequence: TGCAGCGTTGAAATCCCGCCTGGGACTGAAGCTTTCTTT. Translated, it reads CSVEIPPGTEAFF. Joined to the reference TRBV29-1 and TRBJ1-1 proteins, this CDR3 gives the full variable domain: SAVISQKPSRDICQRGTSLTIQCQVDSQVTMMFWYRQQPGQSLTLIATANQGSEATYESGFVIDKFPISRPNLTFSTLTVSNMSPEDSSIYLCSVEIPPGTEAFFGQGTRLTVV.